Below are 13 T cell receptor beta chains sequenced from a single sample in a study of beta chain features in type 1 diabetes. Whole-study results and caveats: Among all four CD4+ subsets, Type 1 diabetes patients had TCRB CDR3s that were moderately but significantly shorter.

Since all of the isolated RNA was reverse transcribed, expressed TCRB transcripts were what got sequenced. Sequencing used immunoSEQ multiplex PCR; TCRdb keeps in-frame clones, though not all of them. The sample holds around 130,000 clones, approximately 16% seen once. Their target antigens are unknown. The sample comprised central memory CD4+ T cells from blood. The receptor source for this set is a man younger than 45 with type 1 diabetes.

In its sample, this clone was seen a few times. The chain joins TRBV6-5 to TRBJ2-5, with TRBD2 as a possible D gene (5 bases). The CDR3 spans 11 residues. The V gene lost 6 bases and the J gene lost 3 bases, with 5 bases spanning the gap. Germline V gene sequence: CDR1 MNHEY, CDR2 SVGAGI. This CDR3 reads CASSGEETQYF. CDR3 nucleotide sequence: TGTGCCAGCAGCGGGGAAGAGACCCAGTACTTC.

This clone came up a few times. The rearrangement uses TRBV20-1 and TRBJ1-3; no definite D call. Trimming shortened V by 3 bases and J by 7 bases, and 7 bases separated the two germline ends. The length of the CDR3 is 11 residues. The germline gives CDR1 DFQATT, CDR2 SNEGSKA (reference sequence). CDR3 loop: CSASPSNTIYF. The CDR3 DNA reads TGCAGTGCTAGTCCCTCGAACACCATATATTTT.

A note on this clone: One end of the junction is discordant with germline, which a read error may explain. Other nucleotide sequences in the sample specify the same CDR3. The rearrangement uses TRBV29-1 and TRBJ1-4; D is ambiguous. From germline, CDR1 is SQVTM and CDR2 ANQGSEA. The CDR3 extends over 13 amino acids. Written as DNA, the CDR3 is TGCAGCGGCCAGGCGGCAACTAATGAAAAACTGTTTTTC. Residues: CSGQAATNEKLFF.

In this sample, this clone turned up a few times. DNA of the CDR3: TGTGCCAGCAGGCGGGGGACTAGCGGGGGTGATACGCAGTATTTT. Translating gives CASRRGTSGGDTQYF. This chain joins TRBV6-5 and TRBJ2-3; 14 bases are a match to TRBD2. The CDR3 totals 15 residues. V was pared by 6 bases and J by 6 bases, with 5 bases of the junction left unmatched. Germline V gives CDR1 MNHEY, CDR2 SVGAGI.

This clone was seen only once. One base separates it from a far larger clone, so it is likely a read error. The rearrangement links TRBV29-1 to TRBJ1-2; weak D call: TRBD1 (6 bases). The V end was cut by 6 bases, the J end by 5 bases, with 19 bases between. Germline CDR1 is SQVTM and CDR2 is ANQGSEA. This CDR3 region has 14 residues. CDR3 in DNA: TGCAGCGTGGAGGGGGGCAGCACGTCTTATGGCTACACCTTC. It encodes CSVEGGSTSYGYTF.

This clone has at least ten counts. Other DNA sequences of this sample code for an identical CDR3. The chain uses TRBV14 and TRBJ2-6, with 7 positions matching TRBD1. Losses at the gene ends were 0 bases for V and 2 bases for J; bases not matched to a gene: 13. The CDR3 is 20 amino acids. Germline V gene sequence: CDR1 SGHDN, CDR2 FVKESK. The chain's CDR3 is CASSQDRGRGRATGANVLTF. Written as DNA, the CDR3 is TGTGCCAGCAGCCAAGATAGGGGCAGGGGGAGAGCGACTGGGGCCAACGTCCTGACTTTC.

The V call is TRBV6-6, the J call TRBJ1-2, with 9 bases matching TRBD1. V lost 9 bases and J lost 3; bases outside the gene matches: 5. CDR1 and CDR2 from the germline V gene are MNHNY and SVGAGI (reference sequence). CDR3 length: 13 amino acids. The DNA of the CDR3 is TGTGCCAGTATACAGGGGGCAGACTATGGCTACACCTTC. This translates into CASIQGADYGYTF.

The chain recombines TRBV30 with TRBJ2-2; 8 nucleotides match TRBD2. The trim removed 1 base at V and 8 bases at J, leaving 9 bases unmatched. This CDR3 region has 15 residues. CDR1 GTSNPN and CDR2 SVGIG come from the germline V gene (reference sequence). This chain's CDR3 is CAWSGEFTSGGELFF. The DNA for the CDR3 is TGTGCCTGGAGTGGAGAATTTACTAGCGGAGGGGAGCTGTTTTTT. Looking up the rest from reference TRBV30 and TRBJ2-2 gives the full variable domain: SQTIHQWPATLVQPVGSPLSLECTVEGTSNPNLYWYRQAAGRGLQLLFYSVGIGQISSEVPQNLSASRPQDRQFILSSKKLLLSDSGFYLCAWSGEFTSGGELFFGEGSRLTVL.

This clone was picked up a small number of times. The chain uses TRBV28 and TRBJ1-4, with D maybe TRBD1 (5 bases). Per the germline V gene, CDR1 is MDHEN and CDR2 is SYDVKM. The CDR3 is made up of 15 amino acids. V lost 1 base to trimming and J lost 8 bases, with 14 bases between them. The CDR3 protein is CASSLLDSGVEKLFF. The CDR3 DNA reads TGTGCCAGCAGTTTATTAGACAGTGGTGTAGAAAAACTGTTTTTT.

This clone has only a few counts. The chain joins TRBV4-3 to TRBJ2-5; 12 bases are shared with TRBD2. With V trimmed by 1 base and J by 7 bases, 13 bases remained unmatched. CDR3 length equals 18 residues. Germline loops: CDR1 LGHNA, CDR2 YSLEER. DNA of the CDR3: TGCGCCAGCAGCCAAGCTAGCGGGGGGGCCACGGGCGCATGGACCCAGTACTTC. Amino acid sequence: CASSQASGGATGAWTQYF.

This clone was seen a few times. The chain couples TRBV9 to TRBJ2-3, with TRBD2 identical over 10 bases. The CDR3 is 15 residues long. Germline V gene lookup returns CDR1 SGDLS and CDR2 YYNGEE. J gave up 3 bases and V 2 bases, and 3 bases lay outside the gene matches. CDR3 nucleotides: TGTGCCAGCAGCGTCACTAGCGGGGTTACAGATACGCAGTATTTT. This encodes CASSVTSGVTDTQYF.

V is TRBV14 and J is TRBJ2-2; D is ambiguous. The CDR3 consists of 16 residues. Trimming took off 0 bases at V and 0 bases at J, with 8 bases between the two ends. CDR1 and CDR2 from the germline V gene are SGHDN and FVKESK. The CDR3 spells CASSQDEQPNTGELFF. In DNA form, the CDR3 reads TGTGCCAGCAGCCAAGATGAACAGCCGAACACCGGGGAGCTGTTTTTT.

The chain has TRBV27 and TRBJ2-7, with TRBD1 as a possible D gene (5 bases). The CDR3 consists of 15 residues. CDR1 and CDR2 (germline): MNHEY, SMNVEV (reference sequence). Trimming removed 6 bases at V and 5 bases at J, with 20 bases between. CDR3: CASRSSGYVSDEQYF. The CDR3 nucleotides read TGTGCCAGCAGGTCATCAGGGTACGTCAGCGACGAGCAGTACTTC.